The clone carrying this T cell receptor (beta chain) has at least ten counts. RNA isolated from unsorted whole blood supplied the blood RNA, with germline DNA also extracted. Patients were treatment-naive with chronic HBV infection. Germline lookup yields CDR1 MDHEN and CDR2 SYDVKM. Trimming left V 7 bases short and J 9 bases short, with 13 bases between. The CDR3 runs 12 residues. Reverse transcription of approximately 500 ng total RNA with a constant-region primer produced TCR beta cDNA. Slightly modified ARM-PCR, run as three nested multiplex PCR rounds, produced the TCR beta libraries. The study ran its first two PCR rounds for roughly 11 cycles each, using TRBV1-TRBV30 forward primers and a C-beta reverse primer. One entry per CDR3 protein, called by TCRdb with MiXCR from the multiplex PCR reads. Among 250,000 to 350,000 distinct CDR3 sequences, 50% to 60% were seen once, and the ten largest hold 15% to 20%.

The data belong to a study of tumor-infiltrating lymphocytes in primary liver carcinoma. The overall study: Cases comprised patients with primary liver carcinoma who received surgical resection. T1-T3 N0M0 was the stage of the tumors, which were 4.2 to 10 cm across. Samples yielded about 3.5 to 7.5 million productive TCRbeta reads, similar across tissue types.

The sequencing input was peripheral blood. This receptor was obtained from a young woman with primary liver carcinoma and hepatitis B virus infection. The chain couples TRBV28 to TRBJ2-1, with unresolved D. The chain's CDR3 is CASNSAESEQFF. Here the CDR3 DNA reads TGTGCCAGCAATTCTGCGGAGTCTGAGCAGTTCTTC.